This T cell receptor beta chain stems from a study of OX40 agonist ivuxolimab in advanced cancers. The wider study: Patients were infused with ivuxolimab every 2 weeks at 0.01 to 10 mg/kg.

This table comes from immunoSEQ multiplex PCR, and its TCRdb copy is limited to in-frame clones, with some not included. The repertoire holds tens of thousands of clones, with around 80% as singletons. Excluded were patients having autoimmune disease history or systemic immunosuppression. CDR3 length equals 13 residues. Trimming cost V 2 bases and J 8 bases, with 13 bases left between them. Per germline, CDR1 SGHTS and CDR2 YDEGEE. The TCR originated in an adult with an advanced solid tumor such as melanoma, head and neck, liver or kidney cancer. The material sequenced was CD4+ or CD8+ T cells sorted from blood, taken in a trial of the OX40 agonist ivuxolimab. The gene calls are TRBV5-8 and TRBJ1-2; D is uncertain. CDR3 protein: CASSFGSLGGYTF. DNA of the CDR3: TGTGCCAGCAGCTTCGGGTCCCTGGGAGGCTACACCTTC.